This T cell receptor beta chain stems from a study of cytomegalovirus exposure and HLA in healthy donors. Study results and caveats: TRBV6-2, TRBV6-3 and other indistinguishable V segments were excluded.

The CDR3 runs 18 residues. The V gene's germline CDR1 is LNHNV and CDR2 YYDKDF (reference sequence). This clone has a handful of counts. Its antigen is not known. The study ran its PCR with 60 Vbeta and 13 Jbeta primers. Using immunoSEQ multiplex PCR, the repertoire was profiled, and TCRdb retains in-frame clones only, with some absent. The table has roughly 140,000 clones, over 60% seen once. Sequenced: PBMCs. The receptor's source is a woman aged 40 to 50 in good health and CMV-seronegative. V usage is TRBV15 and J usage is TRBJ2-5; TRBD2 aligns across 9 bases. The J call may be incorrect, as the DNA end agrees better with TRBJ2-7. This CDR3 reads CATSRALASSGMYYEQYF. The CDR3 nucleotides read TGTGCCACCAGCAGAGCCCTCGCTTCTAGCGGGATGTATTACGAGCAGTACTTC.